Given below is one T cell receptor (beta chain) in context. In TCRdb, the 5' RACE reads were re-called with MiXCR into one record per CDR3 protein. Altogether some 71,000 distinct CDR3 sequences are present, roughly 15% being singletons, with the ten largest covering about 14%. The entry originates in a study of early T cells in non-severe SARS-CoV-2 infection. V was shortened by 3 bases and J by 0 bases, with 12 bases between the two germline ends. CDR1 and CDR2 (germline): MDHEN, SYDVKM. This CDR3 region has 15 residues. This sequence was found in an adult who was a healthcare worker with PCR-confirmed SARS-CoV-2 infection or an uninfected control (not recorded which). The sequenced sample consisted of whole blood. The V gene is TRBV28, the J gene TRBJ2-7; D unclear. For the CDR3, the DNA is TGTGCCAGCAGTTTTGCAACTCCCTCCTCCTACGAGCAGTACTTC. The encoded protein is CASSFATPSSYEQYF.